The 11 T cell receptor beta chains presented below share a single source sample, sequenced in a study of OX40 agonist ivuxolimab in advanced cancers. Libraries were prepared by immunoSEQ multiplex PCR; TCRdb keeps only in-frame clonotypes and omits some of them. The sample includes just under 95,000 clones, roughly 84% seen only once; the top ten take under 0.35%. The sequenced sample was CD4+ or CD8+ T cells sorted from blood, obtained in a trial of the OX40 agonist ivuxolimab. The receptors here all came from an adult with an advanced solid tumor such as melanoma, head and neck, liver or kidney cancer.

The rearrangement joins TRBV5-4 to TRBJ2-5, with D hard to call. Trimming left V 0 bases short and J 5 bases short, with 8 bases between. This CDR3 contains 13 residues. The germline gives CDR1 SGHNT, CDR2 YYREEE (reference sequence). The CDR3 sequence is CASSLAGRETQYF. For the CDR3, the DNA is TGTGCCAGCAGCTTGGCCGGGCGGGAGACCCAGTACTTC.

CDR3 sequence reads: CASSLDRTYEQYF. CDR3 bases: TGTGCCAGCAGCTTAGACAGGACCTACGAGCAGTACTTC. V and J are TRBV7-2 and TRBJ2-7; tentative D call: TRBD1 (5 bases). CDR3 length equals 13 residues. V was cut by 1 base and J by 2 bases, with 6 bases left in between. Germline lookup yields CDR1 SGHTA and CDR2 FQGNSA.

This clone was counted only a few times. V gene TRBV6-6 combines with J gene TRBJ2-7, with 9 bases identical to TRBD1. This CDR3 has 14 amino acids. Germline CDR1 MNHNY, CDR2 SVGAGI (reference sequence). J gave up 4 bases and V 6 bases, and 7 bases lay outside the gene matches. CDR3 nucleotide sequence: TGTGCCAGCAGGCCTACAGGGGGCGGATACGAGCAGTACTTC. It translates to CASRPTGGGYEQYF.

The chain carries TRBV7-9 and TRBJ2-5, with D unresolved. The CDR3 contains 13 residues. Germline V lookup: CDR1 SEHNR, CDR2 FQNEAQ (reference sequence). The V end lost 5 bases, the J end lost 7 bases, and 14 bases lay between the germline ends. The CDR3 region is CASSPDTLGTQYF. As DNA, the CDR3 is TGTGCCAGCAGCCCAGACACCCTCGGGACCCAGTACTTC.

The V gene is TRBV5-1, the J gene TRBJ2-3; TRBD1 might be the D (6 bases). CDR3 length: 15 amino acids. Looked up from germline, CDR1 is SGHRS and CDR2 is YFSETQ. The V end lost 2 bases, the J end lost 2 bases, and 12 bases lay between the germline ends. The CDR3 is CASSFGRGHTDTQYF. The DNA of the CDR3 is TGCGCCAGCAGCTTTGGCAGGGGACACACAGATACGCAGTATTTT.

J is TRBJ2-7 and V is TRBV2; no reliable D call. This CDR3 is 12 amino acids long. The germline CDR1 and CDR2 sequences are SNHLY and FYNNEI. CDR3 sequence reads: CGISGDAWEQYF. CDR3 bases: TGTGGGATCTCAGGAGATGCCTGGGAGCAGTACTTC. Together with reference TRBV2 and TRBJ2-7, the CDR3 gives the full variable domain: EPEVTQTPSHQVTQMGQEVILRCVPISNHLYFYWYRQILGQKVEFLVSFYNNEISEKSEIFDDQFSVERPDGSNFTLKIRSTKLEDSAMYFCGISGDAWEQYFGPGTRLTVT.

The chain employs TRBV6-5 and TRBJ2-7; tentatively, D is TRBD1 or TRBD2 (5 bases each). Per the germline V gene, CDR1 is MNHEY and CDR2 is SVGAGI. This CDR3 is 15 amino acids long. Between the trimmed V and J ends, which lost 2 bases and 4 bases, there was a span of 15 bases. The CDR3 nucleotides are TGTGCCAGCAGTTACAAGGGACGCAGGGCATACGAGCAGTACTTC. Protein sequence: CASSYKGRRAYEQYF.

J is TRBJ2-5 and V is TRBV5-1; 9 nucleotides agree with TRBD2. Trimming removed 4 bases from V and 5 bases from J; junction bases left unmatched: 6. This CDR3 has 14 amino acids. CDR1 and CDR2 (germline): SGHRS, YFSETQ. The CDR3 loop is CASSPSGVAETQYF. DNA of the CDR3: TGCGCCAGCAGCCCTAGCGGGGTGGCTGAGACCCAGTACTTC.

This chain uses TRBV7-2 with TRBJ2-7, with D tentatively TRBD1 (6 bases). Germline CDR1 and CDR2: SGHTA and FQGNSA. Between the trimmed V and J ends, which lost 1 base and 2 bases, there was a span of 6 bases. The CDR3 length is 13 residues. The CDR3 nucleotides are TGTGCCAGCAGCTTAGGGGGGCCCTACGAGCAGTACTTC. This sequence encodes CASSLGGPYEQYF.

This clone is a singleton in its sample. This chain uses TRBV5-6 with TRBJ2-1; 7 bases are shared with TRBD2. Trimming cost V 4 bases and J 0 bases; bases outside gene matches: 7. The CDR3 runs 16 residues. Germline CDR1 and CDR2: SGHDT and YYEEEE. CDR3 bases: TGTGCCAGCAGCCCGGCTGGGGGGGGCTCCTACAATGAGCAGTTCTTC. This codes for CASSPAGGGSYNEQFF.

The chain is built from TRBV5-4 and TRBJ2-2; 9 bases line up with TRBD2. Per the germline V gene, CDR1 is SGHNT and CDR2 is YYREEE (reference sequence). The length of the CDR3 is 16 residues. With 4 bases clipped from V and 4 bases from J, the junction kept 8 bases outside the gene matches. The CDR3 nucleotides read TGTGCCAGCAGCCCCGGAGGGCGGGGGGGCACCGGGGAGCTGTTTTTT. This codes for CASSPGGRGGTGELFF.